These T cell receptor beta chains were read from a single sample in a study of blood T cell repertoires in COVID-19. The data were produced by immunoSEQ multiplex PCR, yet TCRdb's version contains in-frame clones alone and is incomplete. The repertoire includes 200,000 to 300,000 clones, 84% of them detected once, and approximately 4% sits in the top ten. The specimen sequenced was peripheral blood. These receptors came from a man aged 55-75 years with acute or convalescent COVID-19. Both conserved end residues are part of each CDR3. Fields, in order: V gene, clone size, J gene, D gene, CDR3 protein, CDR3 DNA. D genes are given only for firm matches. Only part of the rows carry a size: once, few, many, or a class if the clone is expanded.

TRBV7-2	NA	TRBJ2-4	NA	CASSSLNIQYF	TGTGCCAGCAGTTCTCTCAACATTCAGTACTTC
TRBV19	NA	TRBJ1-4	NA	CASSGFVGPANEKLFF	TGTGCCAGTAGTGGCTTCGTGGGGCCGGCTAATGAAAAACTGTTTTTT
TRBV9	NA	TRBJ2-3	TRBD2	CASSVSGRVSDTQYF	TGTGCCAGCAGCGTGAGCGGGAGGGTATCAGATACGCAGTATTTT
TRBV15	many	TRBJ2-5	TRBD1	CATSDREYETQYF	TGTGCCACCAGCGACAGGGAGTACGAGACCCAGTACTTC
TRBV5-1	NA	TRBJ1-1	NA	CASSPSRADTEAFF	TGCGCCAGCAGCCCCTCGAGGGCGGACACTGAAGCTTTCTTT
TRBV10-3	NA	TRBJ2-1	NA	CAISELSGISSYNEQFF	TGTGCCATCAGTGAGTTGTCCGGGATTTCCTCCTACAATGAGCAGTTCTTC
TRBV9	NA	TRBJ2-3	NA	CASSVGLAPSTDTQYF	TGTGCCAGCAGCGTAGGGCTAGCACCTAGCACAGATACGCAGTATTTT
TRBV19	NA	TRBJ1-1	NA	CASTRRGTEAFF	TGTGCCAGTACTCGGAGGGGCACTGAAGCTTTCTTT
TRBV4-2	few	TRBJ1-2	TRBD1	CASSQETGQTNYGYTF	TGTGCCAGCAGCCAAGAGACGGGACAGACTAACTATGGCTACACCTTC
TRBV6-5	NA	TRBJ2-7	NA	CASSLLPGAYEQYF	TGTGCCAGCAGCCTCCTTCCGGGGGCCTACGAGCAGTACTTC
TRBV4-1	NA	TRBJ2-5	NA	CASSARDSQETQYF	TGCGCCAGCAGCGCCCGGGACTCCCAAGAGACCCAGTACTTC
TRBV7-2	NA	TRBJ2-6	TRBD2	CASSLTLQRGDSGANVLTF	TGTGCCAGCAGCCTCACCCTGCAGCGGGGGGACTCTGGGGCCAACGTCCTGACTTTC
TRBV6-5	NA	TRBJ2-7	NA	CATKLTGAYEQYF	TGTGCCACCAAGTTGACGGGAGCCTACGAGCAGTACTTC